This is a list of T cell receptor beta chains from one sample in a study of blood T cell repertoires in COVID-19. This table comes from immunoSEQ multiplex PCR, and its TCRdb copy is limited to in-frame clones, with some not included. The sample holds around 63,000 clones, 70% to 90% seen once. Sequencing was carried out using peripheral blood. The source is a woman older than 75 with active COVID-19. Each CDR3 is given with its conserved first and last residue. D genes are given only for firm matches. Size values are once, few and many counts, or a class for expanded clones, and some rows have none.

TRBJ2-3 | NA | TRBV5-1 | TRBD2 | CASSLERGGRTDTQYF | TGCGCCAGCAGCTTGGAGCGGGGGGGCAGGACAGATACGCAGTATTTT
TRBJ2-5 | NA | TRBV4-3 | TRBD1 | CASSQEGTGSETQYF | TGCGCCAGCAGCCAAGAGGGGACAGGGAGCGAGACCCAGTACTTC
TRBJ2-3 | NA | TRBV7-9 | NA | CASSLGGPDTQYF | TGTGCCAGCAGCTTAGGGGGGCCAGATACGCAGTATTTT
TRBJ1-6 | once | TRBV30 | NA | CAWSVLGGFSPLHF | TGTGCCTGGAGTGTACTGGGGGGATTTTCACCCCTCCACTTT
TRBJ2-7 | NA | TRBV3-1/TRBV3-2 | NA | CASSQRETSYEQYF | TGTGCCAGCAGCCAGAGGGAAACCTCCTACGAGCAGTACTTC
TRBJ1-1 | NA | TRBV29-1 | NA | CSVKPGARNTEAFF | TGCAGCGTCAAACCAGGGGCTCGGAACACTGAAGCTTTCTTT
TRBJ2-7 | NA | TRBV29-1 | NA | CSVEQRLDGEQYF | TGCAGCGTTGAACAGAGACTAGATGGCGAGCAGTACTTC
TRBJ2-7 | NA | TRBV7-6 | TRBD1 | CASSSGGQGPYEQYF | TGTGCCAGCAGCTCAGGGGGACAGGGCCCCTACGAGCAGTACTTC
TRBJ1-6 | NA | TRBV3-1/TRBV3-2 | NA | CASSPSNNSPLHF | TGTGCCAGCAGCCCTAGTAATAATTCACCCCTCCACTTT
TRBJ1-2 | NA | TRBV7-2 | NA | CASSLAGVYGYTF | TGTGCCAGCAGCTTAGCAGGAGTCTATGGCTACACCTTC
TRBJ2-5 | NA | TRBV29-1 | TRBD2 | CSVEDLGAGGPDQETQYF | TGCAGCGTTGAAGATCTGGGAGCGGGGGGGCCAGACCAAGAGACCCAGTACTTC
TRBJ2-1 | NA | TRBV7-3 | TRBD2 | CASRFPGLEGNEQFF | TGTGCCAGCAGGTTCCCGGGACTAGAAGGCAATGAGCAGTTCTTC
TRBJ1-2 | NA | TRBV30 | TRBD1 | CAWSVEQGNYYGYTF | TGTGCCTGGAGTGTGGAACAGGGGAATTACTATGGCTACACCTTC
TRBJ2-3 | NA | TRBV7-2 | NA | CASSRRDFTDTQYF | TGTGCCAGCAGCCGCCGGGACTTCACAGATACGCAGTATTTT
TRBJ2-1 | NA | TRBV5-1 | TRBD1 | CASSLRPAGQGAKNEQFF | TGCGCCAGCAGCTTGAGGCCCGCGGGACAGGGGGCTAAAAATGAGCAGTTCTTC
TRBJ1-2 | once | TRBV3-1/TRBV3-2 | NA | CASSLRGIQEYGYTF | TGTGCCAGCAGCCTGCGGGGGATACAGGAGTATGGCTACACCTTC
TRBJ2-2 | NA | TRBV2 | NA | CASSDRLGDTGELFF | TGTGCCAGCAGTGACAGGCTAGGGGACACCGGGGAGCTGTTTTTT
TRBJ2-5 | once | TRBV7-6 | TRBD2 | CASSPWTSGGGETQYF | TGTGCCAGCAGCCCCTGGACTAGCGGGGGAGGGGAGACCCAGTACTTC
TRBJ2-1 | NA | TRBV5-1 | TRBD2 | CASSPGLAGGYNEQFF | TGCGCCAGCAGCCCTGGGCTGGCGGGGGGCTACAATGAGCAGTTCTTC
TRBJ1-6 | NA | TRBV4-3 | TRBD1 | CASSQDGDRGYNSPLHF | TGCGCCAGCAGCCAAGATGGGGACAGGGGTTATAATTCACCCCTCCACTTT
TRBJ1-3 | NA | TRBV5-4 | NA | CASSSGYGNTIYF | TGTGCCAGCAGCTCAGGTTACGGAAACACCATATATTTT
TRBJ2-1 | NA | TRBV7-3 | TRBD2 | CASSLTGSGVYNEQFF | TGTGCCAGCAGCTTAACGGGTAGCGGGGTATACAATGAGCAGTTCTTC